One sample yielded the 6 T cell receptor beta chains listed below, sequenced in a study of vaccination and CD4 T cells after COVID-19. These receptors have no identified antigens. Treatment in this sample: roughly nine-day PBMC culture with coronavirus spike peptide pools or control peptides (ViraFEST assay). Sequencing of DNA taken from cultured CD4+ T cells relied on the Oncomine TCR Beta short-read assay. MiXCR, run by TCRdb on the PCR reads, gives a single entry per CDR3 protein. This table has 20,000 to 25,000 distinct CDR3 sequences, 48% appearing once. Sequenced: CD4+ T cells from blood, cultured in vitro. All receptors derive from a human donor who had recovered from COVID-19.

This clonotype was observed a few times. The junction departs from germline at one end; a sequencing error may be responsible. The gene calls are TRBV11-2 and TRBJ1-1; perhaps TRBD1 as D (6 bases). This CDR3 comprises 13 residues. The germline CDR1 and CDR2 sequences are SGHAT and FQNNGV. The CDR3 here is CASSFGRDTEAFF. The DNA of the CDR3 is TGTGCCAGCAGCTTTGGTAGGGACACCGAAGCTTTCTTT. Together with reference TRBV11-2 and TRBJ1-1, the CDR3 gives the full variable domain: EAGVAQSPRYKIIEKRQSVAFWCNPISGHATLYWYQQILGQGPKLLIQFQNNGVVDDSQLPKDRFSAERLKGVDSTLKIQPAKLEDSAVYLCASSFGRDTEAFFGQGTRLTVV.

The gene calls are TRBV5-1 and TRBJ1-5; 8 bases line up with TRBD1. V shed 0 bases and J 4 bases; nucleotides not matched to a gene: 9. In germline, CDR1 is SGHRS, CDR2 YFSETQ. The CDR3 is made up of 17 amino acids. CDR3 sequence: CASSLGPGTGPNQPQHF. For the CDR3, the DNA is TGCGCCAGCAGCTTGGGGCCCGGGACAGGCCCAAATCAGCCCCAGCATTTT.

This CDR3 reads CASSLVGPGLLYF. For the CDR3, the DNA is TGTGCCAGCAGCTTAGTGGGGCCGGGACTCCTGTACTTC. The chain uses TRBV11-2 and TRBJ2-7; TRBD2 might be the D (6 bases). This CDR3 spans 13 amino acids. Germline loops: CDR1 SGHAT, CDR2 FQNNGV. Trimming pared 1 base from V and 12 bases from J, leaving 16 bases between.

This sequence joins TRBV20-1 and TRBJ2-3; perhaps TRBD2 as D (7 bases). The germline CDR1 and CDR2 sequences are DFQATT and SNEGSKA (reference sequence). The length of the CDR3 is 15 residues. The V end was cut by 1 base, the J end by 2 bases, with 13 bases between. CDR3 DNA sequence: TGCAGTGCTAGAGGATCGGGGGGCCACACAGATACGCAGTATTTT. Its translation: CSARGSGGHTDTQYF.

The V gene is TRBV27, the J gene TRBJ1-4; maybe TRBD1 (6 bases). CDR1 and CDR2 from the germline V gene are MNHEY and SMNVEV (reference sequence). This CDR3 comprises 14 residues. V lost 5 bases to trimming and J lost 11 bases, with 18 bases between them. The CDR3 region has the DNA TGTGCCAGCAGTGTAAGACAGGCTTTGGGGAAACTGTTTTTT. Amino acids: CASSVRQALGKLFF.

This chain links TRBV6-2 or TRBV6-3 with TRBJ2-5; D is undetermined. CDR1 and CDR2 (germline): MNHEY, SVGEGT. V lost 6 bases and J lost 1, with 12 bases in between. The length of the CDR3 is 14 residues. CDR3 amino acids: CASSQVKLQETQYF. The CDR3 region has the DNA TGTGCCAGCAGCCAGGTCAAGCTCCAAGAGACCCAGTACTTC.